Below, 12 T cell receptor beta chains from the same sample are listed, as sequenced in a study of OX40 agonist ivuxolimab in advanced cancers. The table came from immunoSEQ multiplex PCR; TCRdb's copy has only in-frame clones and leaves some out. Of around 79,000 clones listed, approximately 91% were seen once; the top ten hold around 0.8%. Specimen: CD4+ or CD8+ T cells sorted from blood, collected in a trial of the OX40 agonist ivuxolimab. These receptor sequences come from an adult with an advanced solid tumor such as melanoma, head and neck, liver or kidney cancer.

Concerning this clone: At one of its ends the junction is not consistent with the germline gene, which may arise from a read error. The rearrangement joins TRBV18 to TRBJ2-5; the D call may be TRBD1 or TRBD2 (5 bases each). Per the germline V gene, CDR1 is KGHSH and CDR2 is LQKENI. This CDR3 is built from 15 residues. The CDR3 is CASSPWIGDQETQYF. CDR3 coding DNA: TGTGCCAGCTCACCATGGATAGGGGACCAGGAGACCCAGTACTTC.

This clone was seen once. V and J are TRBV6-1 and TRBJ2-7, with TRBD2 identical over 13 bases. The CDR3 runs to 15 residues. Germline CDR1 is MNHNS and CDR2 is SASEGT. The V and J ends lost 8 bases and 3 bases, in that order; junction bases with no gene match: 7. The CDR3 reads CASRTSGSPIYEQYF. The DNA for the CDR3 is TGTGCCAGCCGGACTAGCGGGAGTCCCATCTACGAGCAGTACTTC.

This chain links TRBV28 with TRBJ2-7; D is unclear. This CDR3 is 12 amino acids long. V was pared by 1 base and J by 4 bases, with 5 bases between. The germline V gene encodes CDR1 MDHEN and CDR2 SYDVKM. In DNA form, the CDR3 reads TGTGCCAGCAGTTTATCAGCGTACGAGCAGTACTTC. This codes for CASSLSAYEQYF.

Only one count was recorded for this clone. V gene TRBV6-1 combines with J gene TRBJ2-1; D is uncertain. CDR3 length: 15 amino acids. The germline V gene encodes CDR1 MNHNS and CDR2 SASEGT. Trimming pared 3 bases from V and 0 bases from J, leaving 9 bases between. The CDR3 region has the DNA TGTGCCAGCAGTGATGGCAGGCGCTCCTACAATGAGCAGTTCTTC. Its protein is CASSDGRRSYNEQFF.

The chain uses TRBV28 and TRBJ1-5; D call uncertain. V was pared by 5 bases and J by 0 bases, with 14 bases between. CDR1 and CDR2 from the germline V gene are MDHEN and SYDVKM. This CDR3 comprises 16 residues. The CDR3 loop reads CASSISGQPSNQPQHF. CDR3 nucleotides: TGTGCCAGCAGTATCTCTGGCCAACCTAGCAATCAGCCCCAGCATTTT.

J is TRBJ1-1 and V is TRBV5-1; 7 bases map to TRBD1. The junction had 7 bases not matched to a gene; V was cut back by 5 bases and J by 0 bases. Germline lookup yields CDR1 SGHRS and CDR2 YFSETQ. The CDR3 consists of 15 residues. Here the CDR3 reads CASRATGTVNTEAFF. Here the CDR3 DNA reads TGCGCCAGCAGAGCAACGGGGACAGTGAACACTGAAGCTTTCTTT. The full variable domain, in which reference TRBV5-1 and TRBJ1-1 provide the parts outside the CDR3, is KAGVTQTPRYLIKTRGQQVTLSCSPISGHRSVSWYQQTPGQGLQFLFEYFSETQRNKGNFPGRFSGRQFSNSRSEMNVSTLELGDSALYLCASRATGTVNTEAFFGQGTRLTVV.

The chain has TRBV5-1 and TRBJ2-3, with D uncertain. Germline-derived CDR1 and CDR2 are SGHRS and YFSETQ. CDR3 size: 12 residues. V was cut by 0 bases and J by 4 bases, with 3 bases left in between. The CDR3 protein is CASSLDADTQYF. The DNA for the CDR3 is TGCGCCAGCAGCTTGGACGCAGATACGCAGTATTTT. The full variable domain, in which reference TRBV5-1 and TRBJ2-3 provide the parts outside the CDR3, is KAGVTQTPRYLIKTRGQQVTLSCSPISGHRSVSWYQQTPGQGLQFLFEYFSETQRNKGNFPGRFSGRQFSNSRSEMNVSTLELGDSALYLCASSLDADTQYFGPGTRLTVL.

This clone occurred once. This chain links TRBV13 with TRBJ2-7; D gene ambiguous. The CDR3 is 12 residues long. The V end lost 2 bases, the J end lost 5 bases, and 7 bases lay between the germline ends. The germline CDR1 and CDR2 sequences are PRHDT and FYEKMQ (reference sequence). This CDR3 is CASSLFQNEQYF. As DNA, the CDR3 is TGTGCCAGCAGCTTATTCCAGAACGAGCAGTACTTC. Drawing the rest from reference TRBV13 and TRBJ2-7, the complete variable domain is AAGVIQSPRHLIKEKRETATLKCYPIPRHDTVYWYQQGPGQDPQFLISFYEKMQSDKGSIPDRFSAQQFSDYHSELNMSSLELGDSALYFCASSLFQNEQYFGPGTRLTVT.

This chain links TRBV28 with TRBJ1-2; 7 nucleotides align to TRBD1. The germline V gene encodes CDR1 MDHEN and CDR2 SYDVKM. This CDR3 region has 11 residues. V was pared by 8 bases and J by 6 bases, with 3 bases of the junction left unmatched. The CDR3 is CASEGANGYTF. CDR3 coding DNA: TGTGCCAGCGAGGGGGCAAATGGCTACACCTTC.

V and J are TRBV11-2 and TRBJ2-7; TRBD2 aligns across 10 bases. This CDR3 comprises 15 residues. The V segment lost 5 bases and the J segment 5 bases; nucleotides outside the gene matches: 9. Germline loops: CDR1 SGHAT, CDR2 FQNNGV. The CDR3 coding sequence is TGTGCCAGCAGCGTGAAACGGACTAGCGGCGACGAGCAGTACTTC. Amino acids: CASSVKRTSGDEQYF.

This clone was recorded once. The chain couples TRBV28 to TRBJ2-3; TRBD1 aligns across 9 bases. Germline CDR1 and CDR2: MDHEN and SYDVKM. The CDR3 loop spans 13 amino acids. The CDR3 region has the DNA TGTTCAACCAACAGGGGGCAGGCAGATACGCAGTATTTT. It codes for CSTNRGQADTQYF.

The chain combines TRBV27 with TRBJ2-2; 12 bases align to TRBD1. The germline V gene has CDR1 MNHEY and CDR2 SMNVEV (reference sequence). The V gene end was trimmed by 6 bases and the J gene end by 4 bases; junction bases not matched to a gene: 3. This CDR3 spans 15 amino acids. For the CDR3, the DNA is TGTGCCAGCAGACCGGGACAGGGGGCCACCGGGGAGCTGTTTTTT. Translation gives CASRPGQGATGELFF.